This entry describes one T cell receptor (beta chain). Here immunoSEQ multiplex PCR was the method, and the copy in TCRdb shows in-frame clones only, minus some. In the table there are around 300,000 clones, 88% of which are singletons. From germline, CDR1 is MNHEY and CDR2 SVGEGT. V was pared by 0 bases and J by 5 bases, with 6 bases of the junction left unmatched. This CDR3 contains 16 residues. The sample comes from a study of blood T cell repertoires in COVID-19. Study-level information: All recovered Cohort 3 donors got two negative PCRs, got clearance, or saw symptom resolution. In each case, the material was cDNA or gDNA derived from T cells, B-cell-depleted T cells, or PBMCs.

Ages ranged from about 18 to 89 years, with residence in about two dozen US areas. Source material: PBMCs or T cells enriched from blood (not recorded which). V is TRBV6-2 or TRBV6-3 and J is TRBJ2-5; 10 nucleotides match TRBD1. The sequence was obtained from a woman aged 55 to 70 in a cohort exposed to, infected with or recovered from COVID-19 (not recorded which). CDR3 amino acids: CASSYSWGQGRETQYF. The DNA for the CDR3 is TGTGCCAGCAGTTACTCGTGGGGACAGGGGAGGGAGACCCAGTACTTC.